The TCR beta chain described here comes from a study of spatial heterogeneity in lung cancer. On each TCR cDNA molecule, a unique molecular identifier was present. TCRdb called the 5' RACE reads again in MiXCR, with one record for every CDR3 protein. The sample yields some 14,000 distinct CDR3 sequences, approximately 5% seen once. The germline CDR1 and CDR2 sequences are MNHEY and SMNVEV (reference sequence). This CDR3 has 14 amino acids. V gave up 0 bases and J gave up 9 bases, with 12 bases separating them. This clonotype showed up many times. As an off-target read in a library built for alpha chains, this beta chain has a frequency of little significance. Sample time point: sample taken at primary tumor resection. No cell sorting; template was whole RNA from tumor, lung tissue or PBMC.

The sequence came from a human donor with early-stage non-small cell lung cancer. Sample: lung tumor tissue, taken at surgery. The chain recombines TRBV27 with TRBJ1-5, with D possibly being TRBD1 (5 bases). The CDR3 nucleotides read TGTGCCAGCAGTTTATCTGACAGCCTAACGCCCCAGCATTTT. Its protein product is CASSLSDSLTPQHF.